This is a list of T cell receptor beta chains from one sample in a study of cytomegalovirus exposure and HLA in healthy donors. The method was immunoSEQ multiplex PCR; TCRdb's version includes in-frame clones alone and lacks a portion of them. The repertoire consists of 150,000 to 200,000 clones, with around 77% occurring once and the leading ten covering 0.9% to 1.1%. Sequenced material: PBMCs. Receptors originate from a woman in her thirties or forties in good health and CMV-seronegative. CDR3s include the opening cysteine and the closing phenylalanine or tryptophan. Each record gives: J gene, clone size, D gene, V gene, CDR3 DNA, CDR3 protein. A D gene is named only where the DNA matches it firmly. Only some rows state a clone size, as once, few, many or a class for expanded clones.

J gene: TRBJ2-5; clone size: -; D gene: TRBD2; V gene: TRBV5-1; CDR3 DNA: TGCGCCAGCAGCTTGTCTAGCGGGAGGCGGCAAGAGACCCAGTACTTC; CDR3 protein: CASSLSSGRRQETQYF
J gene: TRBJ2-1; clone size: few; D gene: TRBD2; V gene: TRBV4-2; CDR3 DNA: TGTGCCAGCAGCCAAGAGATGAGCGGGAGTTATAATGAGCAGTTCTTC; CDR3 protein: CASSQEMSGSYNEQFF
J gene: TRBJ1-5; clone size: -; D gene: TRBD1; V gene: TRBV28; CDR3 DNA: TGTGCCAGCAGTCAGTACGGGACAGGTAATCAGCCCCAGCATTTT; CDR3 protein: CASSQYGTGNQPQHF
J gene: TRBJ1-5; clone size: few; D gene: -; V gene: TRBV6-6; CDR3 DNA: TGTGCCAGCAGCCAAAATCAGCCCCAGCATTTT; CDR3 protein: CASSQNQPQHF
J gene: TRBJ2-2; clone size: -; D gene: TRBD2; V gene: TRBV6-1; CDR3 DNA: TGTGCCAGCACCCTAGCGGCCGCGAACACCGGGGAGCTGTTTTTT; CDR3 protein: CASTLAAANTGELFF
J gene: TRBJ2-5; clone size: -; D gene: TRBD1; V gene: TRBV5-1; CDR3 DNA: TGCGCCAGCAGCCCGGGACAGGGGTTGGGGACCCAGTACTTC; CDR3 protein: CASSPGQGLGTQYF
J gene: TRBJ2-2; clone size: once; D gene: TRBD1; V gene: TRBV5-4; CDR3 DNA: TGTGCCAGCAGACCAACCCTCGGACAGGATGGGAACGGGGAGCTGTTTTTT; CDR3 protein: CASRPTLGQDGNGELFF
J gene: TRBJ2-7; clone size: few; D gene: TRBD2; V gene: TRBV5-4; CDR3 DNA: TGTGCCAGCAGCGCCGGGACTAGTCTTTCCTACGAGCAGTACTTC; CDR3 protein: CASSAGTSLSYEQYF
J gene: TRBJ2-1; clone size: -; D gene: -; V gene: TRBV11-2; CDR3 DNA: TGTGCCAGCGGCAAGGGGAGGGAGCAGTTCTTC; CDR3 protein: CASGKGREQFF
J gene: TRBJ2-1; clone size: -; D gene: TRBD2; V gene: TRBV5-6; CDR3 DNA: TGTGCCAGCAGCTTCCGACTAGCTGAGCAGTTCTTC; CDR3 protein: CASSFRLAEQFF
J gene: TRBJ2-7; clone size: few; D gene: TRBD2; V gene: TRBV30; CDR3 DNA: TGTGCCTGGAGGGAAAAATGGGTAGCGGGAGGCTACGAGCAGTACTTC; CDR3 protein: CAWREKWVAGGYEQYF
J gene: TRBJ1-5; clone size: once; D gene: -; V gene: TRBV6-6; CDR3 DNA: TGTGCCAGCAGTTCCCCTCAGATCCCTCAGCCCCAGCATTTT; CDR3 protein: CASSSPQIPQPQHF
J gene: TRBJ2-7; clone size: -; D gene: -; V gene: TRBV6-1; CDR3 DNA: TGTGCCAGTGGGACACTGACAGCAGTCTACGAGCAGTACTTC; CDR3 protein: CASGTLTAVYEQYF
J gene: TRBJ1-1; clone size: few; D gene: -; V gene: TRBV7-3; CDR3 DNA: TGTGCCAGCAGCCCTCAGTGGAACACTGAAGCTTTCTTT; CDR3 protein: CASSPQWNTEAFF
J gene: TRBJ2-6; clone size: -; D gene: -; V gene: TRBV7-3; CDR3 DNA: TGTGCCAGCAGCTTAATGGCAGGGTCTGGGGCCAACGTCCTGACTTTC; CDR3 protein: CASSLMAGSGANVLTF
J gene: TRBJ2-1; clone size: -; D gene: TRBD2; V gene: TRBV30; CDR3 DNA: TGTGCCTGGAGTGCTAGCGGGGCTATCAATGAGCAGTTCTTC; CDR3 protein: CAWSASGAINEQFF
J gene: TRBJ2-1; clone size: -; D gene: -; V gene: TRBV27; CDR3 DNA: TGTGCCAGCAGTCCTCGTCCCGGGACATGGGGTGAGCAGTTCTTC; CDR3 protein: CASSPRPGTWGEQFF
J gene: TRBJ2-1; clone size: -; D gene: TRBD2; V gene: TRBV19; CDR3 DNA: TGTGCCAGTAGTAAATCCACCGGGGGGACTACCCACAATGAGCAGTTCTTC; CDR3 protein: CASSKSTGGTTHNEQFF
J gene: TRBJ2-6; clone size: -; D gene: TRBD1; V gene: TRBV11-2; CDR3 DNA: TGTGCCAGCAGCTTGACAGGGGGCGCGCCCCTCGGTGGGGCCAACGTCCTGACTTTC; CDR3 protein: CASSLTGGAPLGGANVLTF
J gene: TRBJ2-1; clone size: few; D gene: TRBD2; V gene: TRBV9; CDR3 DNA: TGTGCCAGCAGCGTAGAAGACTCAGGGACTAGCGGGAGTAAAGTAGGGCAGTTCTTC; CDR3 protein: CASSVEDSGTSGSKVGQFF
J gene: TRBJ2-7; clone size: -; D gene: TRBD2; V gene: TRBV30; CDR3 DNA: TGTGCCTGGAGGGGACTAGCGTCACTGTACGAGCAGTACTTC; CDR3 protein: CAWRGLASLYEQYF
J gene: TRBJ1-1; clone size: few; D gene: TRBD1; V gene: TRBV5-4; CDR3 DNA: TGTGCCAGCAGCTGGAAAACAGGGGGCGTCACTGAAGCTTTCTTT; CDR3 protein: CASSWKTGGVTEAFF
J gene: TRBJ2-7; clone size: -; D gene: -; V gene: TRBV19; CDR3 DNA: TGTGCCACTGGGACACGCGCCTACGAGCAGTACTTC; CDR3 protein: CATGTRAYEQYF
J gene: TRBJ1-1; clone size: -; D gene: -; V gene: TRBV28; CDR3 DNA: TGTGCCAGCAGTTTCACTTTAGACAGCGGGGCTGAAGCTTTCTTT; CDR3 protein: CASSFTLDSGAEAFF
J gene: TRBJ2-3; clone size: -; D gene: -; V gene: TRBV11-3; CDR3 DNA: TGTGCCAGCAGCTTAGATGGGGCTGGGCGGGGCTTCCGAAAAGATACGCAGTATTTT; CDR3 protein: CASSLDGAGRGFRKDTQYF
J gene: TRBJ2-6; clone size: -; D gene: -; V gene: TRBV2; CDR3 DNA: TGTGCCAGCGCCCTCAACGCGGGCTCTGGGGCCAACGTCCTGACTTTC; CDR3 protein: CASALNAGSGANVLTF
J gene: TRBJ2-3; clone size: once; D gene: -; V gene: TRBV19; CDR3 DNA: TGTGCCAGTAGCTATCGGTCGGAGACCCATACGCAGTATTTT; CDR3 protein: CASSYRSETHTQYF
J gene: TRBJ2-7; clone size: -; D gene: -; V gene: TRBV2; CDR3 DNA: TGTGCCAGCAGCAACCAGGGATTCCTACCCGAGCAGTACTTC; CDR3 protein: CASSNQGFLPEQYF
J gene: TRBJ1-5; clone size: -; D gene: -; V gene: TRBV19; CDR3 DNA: TGTGCCAGTAGTCCCGCTCAGGGGACACTTCTTAGCAATCAGCCCCAGCATTTT; CDR3 protein: CASSPAQGTLLSNQPQHF
J gene: TRBJ1-1; clone size: -; D gene: -; V gene: TRBV5-1; CDR3 DNA: TGCGCCAGCAGCGCCACTCTCTTCCAGGGCACTGAAGCTTTCTTT; CDR3 protein: CASSATLFQGTEAFF
J gene: TRBJ1-2; clone size: -; D gene: TRBD1; V gene: TRBV7-9; CDR3 DNA: TGTGCCAGCAGTTCGACGACAGGGGGCTATGGCTACACCTTC; CDR3 protein: CASSSTTGGYGYTF
J gene: TRBJ1-2; clone size: -; D gene: -; V gene: TRBV7-6; CDR3 DNA: TGTGCCAGCAGCGCGTCAGAACTACAGGGAGGGTATGGCTACACCTTC; CDR3 protein: CASSASELQGGYGYTF
J gene: TRBJ1-1; clone size: -; D gene: -; V gene: TRBV6-1; CDR3 DNA: TGTGCCAGCAGTGAAGGGGGGGAGGGTCCACCTTTCTTT; CDR3 protein: CASSEGGEGPPFF
J gene: TRBJ1-2; clone size: -; D gene: TRBD1; V gene: TRBV30; CDR3 DNA: TGTGCCTGTAGGGACAGGTATTTTTATGGCTACACCTTC; CDR3 protein: CACRDRYFYGYTF
J gene: TRBJ1-2; clone size: -; D gene: -; V gene: TRBV5-1; CDR3 DNA: TGCGCCAGCAGCTCGCTGACAGAAGCTAACTATGGCTACACCTTC; CDR3 protein: CASSSLTEANYGYTF
J gene: TRBJ1-3; clone size: -; D gene: -; V gene: TRBV30; CDR3 DNA: TGTGCCTGGCGTAGATTTTCTGGAAACACCATATATTTT; CDR3 protein: CAWRRFSGNTIYF
J gene: TRBJ2-2; clone size: once; D gene: TRBD2; V gene: TRBV18; CDR3 DNA: TGTGCCAGCTCACCACAAGCGGGAGATACCACCGGGGAGCTGTTTTTT; CDR3 protein: CASSPQAGDTTGELFF
J gene: TRBJ2-1; clone size: -; D gene: TRBD2; V gene: TRBV5-4; CDR3 DNA: TGTGCCAGCAGCTTGGGGGCGCGGGGGGGCAATGAGCAGTTCTTC; CDR3 protein: CASSLGARGGNEQFF
J gene: TRBJ2-2; clone size: -; D gene: TRBD2; V gene: TRBV4-2; CDR3 DNA: TGTGCCAGCAGCCCCTCTAGCGGGAACACCGGGGAGCTGTTTTTT; CDR3 protein: CASSPSSGNTGELFF
J gene: TRBJ1-1; clone size: -; D gene: TRBD1; V gene: TRBV11-3; CDR3 DNA: TGTGCCAGCAGCTTACATCCCCGACAGGGGTGGATAGTGAACACTGAAGCTTTCTTT; CDR3 protein: CASSLHPRQGWIVNTEAFF
J gene: TRBJ2-1; clone size: -; D gene: -; V gene: TRBV6-1; CDR3 DNA: TGTGCCAGCATCCCCTCTTTTAGCGTCAATGAGCAGTTCTTC; CDR3 protein: CASIPSFSVNEQFF
J gene: TRBJ1-2; clone size: -; D gene: TRBD1; V gene: TRBV4-2; CDR3 DNA: TGTGCCAGCAGCCAAGGATCAGGGGGACCTACTGGCTACACCTTC; CDR3 protein: CASSQGSGGPTGYTF
J gene: TRBJ1-1; clone size: -; D gene: -; V gene: TRBV30; CDR3 DNA: TGTGCCGGAAACCGGGGGGGGAACACTGAAGCTTTCTTT; CDR3 protein: CAGNRGGNTEAFF
J gene: TRBJ2-3; clone size: once; D gene: TRBD1; V gene: TRBV5-4; CDR3 DNA: TGTGCCAGCAGCCCGGGACAGGGGCTAGATACGCAGTATTTT; CDR3 protein: CASSPGQGLDTQYF
J gene: TRBJ2-2; clone size: -; D gene: TRBD2; V gene: TRBV30; CDR3 DNA: TGTGCCGGGACTAGCGGGAGTTCCGACGGGGAGCTGTTTTTT; CDR3 protein: CAGTSGSSDGELFF
J gene: TRBJ1-4; clone size: -; D gene: -; V gene: TRBV10-3; CDR3 DNA: TGTGCCATCAGCGCCCGGACAGCCGAAGATCAAAAACTGTTTTTT; CDR3 protein: CAISARTAEDQKLFF
J gene: TRBJ1-1; clone size: -; D gene: -; V gene: TRBV15; CDR3 DNA: TGTGCCACCAGCAGAGAACCCACAGGGATGGGCACTGAAGCTTTCTTT; CDR3 protein: CATSREPTGMGTEAFF
J gene: TRBJ1-1; clone size: -; D gene: TRBD1; V gene: TRBV6-1; CDR3 DNA: TGTGCCAGCAGTGACGAGACAGGGAACGCTGAAGCTTTCTTT; CDR3 protein: CASSDETGNAEAFF
J gene: TRBJ2-7; clone size: -; D gene: TRBD1; V gene: TRBV30; CDR3 DNA: TGTGCCTGGCGGACAGGGGAGTACGAGCAGTACTTC; CDR3 protein: CAWRTGEYEQYF
J gene: TRBJ2-7; clone size: -; D gene: TRBD1; V gene: TRBV28; CDR3 DNA: TGTGCCAGCAGCTCCGCTTCCTCGGGACAGGGAGCCCCGAACTTC; CDR3 protein: CASSSASSGQGAPNF
J gene: TRBJ1-1; clone size: -; D gene: -; V gene: TRBV7-9; CDR3 DNA: TGTGCCAGCAGCCCGCCCCTGCCGTCAGGGAACACTGAAGCTTTCTTT; CDR3 protein: CASSPPLPSGNTEAFF
J gene: TRBJ1-5; clone size: -; D gene: TRBD1; V gene: TRBV2; CDR3 DNA: TGTGCCAGCAGTGGAGGACAGGGGGGCAATCAGCCCCAGCATTTT; CDR3 protein: CASSGGQGGNQPQHF
J gene: TRBJ2-7; clone size: -; D gene: -; V gene: TRBV29-1; CDR3 DNA: TGCAGCGTTGTACGGTCCGCTAGCTCCTACGAGCAGTACTTC; CDR3 protein: CSVVRSASSYEQYF
J gene: TRBJ2-1; clone size: -; D gene: TRBD1; V gene: TRBV10-3; CDR3 DNA: TGTGCCATCAGTGGACCCCCTACAGGGGCATATTACAATGAGCAGTTCTTC; CDR3 protein: CAISGPPTGAYYNEQFF